The following is a TCR beta chain sequence with its context. The antigen remains undetermined. This entry comes from a study of CD8 T cells in ankylosing spondylitis. Findings of the study overall: Disease-linked clones were CD8+ and relatively rare in peripheral blood. Some of the motif variants had earlier been found in reactive arthritis patients' fluid and blood. Matched synovial fluid from ankylosing spondylitis patients was reported to be enriched for disease-linked clones. A motif in TCR beta, a set of about eight highly homologous variants, appeared characteristic of ankylosing spondylitis blood.

Construction of TCR beta libraries was performed using quantitative 5'-RACE with molecular barcodes. TCRdb re-called the 5' RACE reads with MiXCR, one entry per CDR3 protein. The data contain 200,000 to 250,000 distinct CDR3 sequences, approximately 16% of them singletons. This CDR3 spans 15 amino acids. Looked up from germline, CDR1 is SEHNR and CDR2 is FQNEAQ (reference sequence). Trimming cost V 6 bases and J 5 bases, with 20 bases left between them. The material sequenced was blood, either unsorted or a sorted T cell fraction (not recorded which). The sequence derives from a male donor with ankylosing spondylitis. V gene TRBV7-9 combines with J gene TRBJ2-7; D possibly corresponds to TRBD2 (7 bases). The DNA of the CDR3 is TGTGCCAGCAGTCACCCCTTGGGGGGGCAAAACGAGCAGTACTTC. It specifies CASSHPLGGQNEQYF.